This TCR beta chain was documented in a study of OX40 agonist ivuxolimab in advanced cancers. Regarding the research as a whole: Ivuxolimab was a fully human IgG2 agonistic monoclonal antibody targeting the costimulatory receptor OX40 (CD134). Intravenous ivuxolimab was administered to patients every 2 weeks at six dose levels: 0.01, 0.1, 0.3, 1.5, 3 and 10 mg/kg. Of the 52 patients in dose escalation, about 20 had hepatocellular carcinoma, some 15 had melanoma, 9 had renal cell carcinoma and 9 had head and neck cancer. In the dose-escalation cohort, 82.7% of patients were male, and the mean age was approximately 60 years, with a range of about 20 to 90. Prior anti-PD-1, anti-PD-L1 or anti-CTLA-4 therapy was permitted, and checkpoint inhibitors had been received by about two fifths of dose-escalation patients. Partial responses occurred in three dose-escalation patients: two with cutaneous melanoma and one with hepatocellular carcinoma. Peripheral TCRbeta sequencing was intended to test whether TCR sequence diversity was altered and clonal T-cell expansion was caused by ivuxolimab. The paper describes the monotherapy dose-escalation part (N of about 52 patients) of the phase I trial of ivuxolimab.

Unmatched junction bases come to 1, with V trimmed by 0 bases and J by 1 base. Inclusive of the bounding cysteine and phenylalanine, the CDR3 is 16 residues long. Only the CDR3 part of the read is kept: 48 bases, read in frame from the first base. Sequences LGHNA (CDR1) and YSLEER (CDR2) are obtained from the germline V gene. The trial excluded patients who had a history of autoimmune disease or were on systemic immunosuppression. In every dose cohort, peripheral blood was drawn for TCR sequencing at baseline, cycle 4 day 1, and cycle 7 day 1. The samples were drawn from a first-in-human, open-label, multicenter phase I dose-escalation trial of ivuxolimab. Adults with locally advanced or metastatic melanoma, renal cell, hepatocellular, or head and neck squamous cell carcinoma were enrolled in the trial. Before TCR sequencing, CD4+ T cells and CD8+ T cells from peripheral blood were sorted into separate populations.

The research as a whole found: The antigen specificity of the clonally expanded peripheral T cells was not determined. At doses from 0.1 to 3.0 mg/kg, clonal expansion was seen in both CD4+ and CD8+ blood T cells between baseline and week 6. After ivuxolimab, more expanded clones were found on average in CD8+ T cells than in CD4+ T cells. Low levels of normalized T-cell clonal expansion were also shown by some nonresponding patients. In the 0.1-3.0 mg/kg groups, partial responders had among the lowest normalized peripheral clonal expansion, particularly in CD8+ T cells.

To sequence the TCRbeta CDR3 region, genomic DNA was isolated from the sorted cells. The immunoSEQ Assay was used for sequencing of TCRbeta CDR3 regions. TCRdb holds this immuneACCESS table with in-frame rearrangements only. Some clones are missing; in checked studies, unresolved V genes explain under half, and the rest has no known cause. The sample table records fewer than 90,000 clones; about 88% of these occur just once. The top ten clones comprise 0.15% to 0.2% of the sample. Notes on this clone: What this receptor recognizes is not known. The record has no base qualities; no much larger clone is one base away.

The receptor's source is an adult with an advanced solid tumor such as melanoma, head and neck, liver or kidney cancer. This chain is built from TRBV4-3 and TRBJ2-3, and TRBD2 matches 10 of the central bases. Here the sequenced sample was CD4+ or CD8+ T cells sorted from blood, taken in a trial of the OX40 agonist ivuxolimab. The sequenced DNA is TGCGCCAGCAGCCAAGAAGGGACTAGCGGCACAGATACGCAGTATTTT. Its translation reads: CASSQEGTSGTDTQYF.